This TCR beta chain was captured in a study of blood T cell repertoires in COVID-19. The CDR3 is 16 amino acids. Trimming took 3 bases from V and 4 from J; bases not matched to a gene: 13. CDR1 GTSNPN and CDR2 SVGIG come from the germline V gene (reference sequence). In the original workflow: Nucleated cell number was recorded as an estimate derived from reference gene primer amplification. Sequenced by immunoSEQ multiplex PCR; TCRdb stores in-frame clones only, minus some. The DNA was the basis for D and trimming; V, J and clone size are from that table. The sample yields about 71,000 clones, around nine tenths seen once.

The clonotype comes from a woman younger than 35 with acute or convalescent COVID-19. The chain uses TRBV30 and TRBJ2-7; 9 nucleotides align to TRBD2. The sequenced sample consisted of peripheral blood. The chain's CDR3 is CAWRAGGPGDVYEQYF. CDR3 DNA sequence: TGTGCCTGGAGGGCGGGAGGGCCAGGTGACGTATACGAGCAGTACTTC.